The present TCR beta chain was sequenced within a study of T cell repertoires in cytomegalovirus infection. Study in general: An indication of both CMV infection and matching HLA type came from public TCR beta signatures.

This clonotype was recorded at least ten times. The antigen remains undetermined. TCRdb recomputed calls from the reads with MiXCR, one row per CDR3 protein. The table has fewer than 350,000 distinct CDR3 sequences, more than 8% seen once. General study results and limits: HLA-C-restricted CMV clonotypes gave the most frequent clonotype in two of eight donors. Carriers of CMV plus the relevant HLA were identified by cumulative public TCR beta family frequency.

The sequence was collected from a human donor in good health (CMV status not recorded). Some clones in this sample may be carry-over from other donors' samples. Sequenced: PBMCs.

DNA for the CDR3: TGTGCCAGCAGCTGGAGCACCGGGTCCCAAGAGACCCAGTACTTC. This sequence encodes CASSWSTGSQETQYF. The chain uses TRBV7-6 and TRBJ2-5, with D unresolved. Germline V lookup: CDR1 SGHVS, CDR2 FNYEAQ. The CDR3 is 15 amino acids. Between the trimmed V and J ends, which lost 4 bases and 1 base, there was a span of 13 bases. The whole variable domain, filled in from reference TRBV7-6 and TRBJ2-5, reads GAGVSQSPRYKVTKRGQDVALRCDPISGHVSLYWYRQALGQGPEFLTYFNYEAQQDKSGLPNDRFSAERPEGSISTLTIQRTEQRDSAMYRCASSWSTGSQETQYFGPGTRLLVL.